This is a list of T cell receptor beta chains from one sample in a study of blood T cell repertoires in COVID-19. Produced via immunoSEQ multiplex PCR; TCRdb's table is partial and in-frame only. In the table there are some 240,000 clones, roughly 88% of which are singletons. Sequenced: peripheral blood. These receptors all come from a middle-aged woman who had recovered from COVID-19. Each CDR3 is given with its conserved first and last residue. The D gene is left open where the match is weak. Clone size is stated in some rows and not others, as once, few, many or a class when expanded.

CDR3 length	D gene	J gene	clone size	V gene	CDR3 protein	CDR3 DNA
18	TRBD1	TRBJ1-6	few	TRBV27	CASSLRGGLRLYNSPLHF	TGTGCCAGCTCTTTACGAGGGGGCTTAAGGTTGTATAATTCACCCCTCCACTTT
16	-	TRBJ2-1	-	TRBV18	CASSPSTPYRYNEQFF	TGTGCCAGCTCACCAAGCACTCCCTACAGGTACAATGAGCAGTTCTTC
15	TRBD1	TRBJ1-2	few	TRBV6-5	CASSPHGQDDYGYTF	TGTGCCAGCAGTCCTCACGGACAGGACGACTATGGCTACACCTTC
15	TRBD2	TRBJ2-2	few	TRBV29-1	CSVVESGGVTGELFF	TGCAGCGTTGTCGAAAGCGGGGGAGTCACCGGGGAGCTGTTTTTT
14	TRBD1	TRBJ2-7	-	TRBV18	CASSPGQGSYEQYF	TGTGCCAGCTCACCAGGACAGGGCTCCTACGAGCAGTACTTC
15	TRBD1	TRBJ2-3	-	TRBV5-1	CASSWGTGETDTQYF	TGCGCCAGCAGCTGGGGGACAGGGGAGACAGATACGCAGTATTTT
13	-	TRBJ2-7	-	TRBV27	CASRLTGYHEQYF	TGTGCCAGCAGATTAACAGGGTATCACGAGCAGTACTTC
20	TRBD2	TRBJ2-5	-	TRBV6-2/TRBV6-3	CASSYSETSGGFYRGKTQYF	TGTGCCAGCAGTTACTCGGAGACTAGCGGGGGATTCTACCGCGGAAAGACCCAGTACTTC
12	-	TRBJ2-5	-	TRBV11-3	CASSFSEETQYF	TGTGCCAGCAGCTTTTCGGAGGAGACCCAGTACTTC
18	TRBD1	TRBJ2-3	-	TRBV19	CASRPTPGTGVGMGAQYF	TGTGCCAGTAGACCGACTCCCGGGACAGGGGTCGGGATGGGCGCGCAGTATTTT
12	-	TRBJ1-1	-	TRBV15	CATSRDVQEAFF	TGTGCCACCAGCAGAGATGTCCAGGAAGCTTTCTTT
15	TRBD1	TRBJ1-4	once	TRBV3-1/TRBV3-2	CASSQPHRGKEKLFF	TGTGCCAGCAGCCAGCCCCACAGGGGTAAGGAAAAACTGTTTTTT
13	-	TRBJ2-5	-	TRBV6-1	CASSEQGQETQYF	TGTGCCAGCAGTGAACAGGGGCAAGAGACCCAGTACTTC
15	-	TRBJ1-1	-	TRBV15	CATSRSWGGGDEAFF	TGTGCCACCAGCAGATCCTGGGGCGGGGGGGATGAAGCTTTCTTT
15	TRBD1	TRBJ2-2	-	TRBV9	CASRKTGGATGELFF	TGTGCCAGCAGAAAAACAGGGGGCGCGACCGGGGAGCTGTTTTTT
15	-	TRBJ1-4	-	TRBV9	CASSVSGGAREKLFF	TGTGCCAGCAGCGTATCGGGAGGGGCACGTGAAAAACTGTTTTTT
12	-	TRBJ2-1	-	TRBV4-1	CASSKDGSEQFF	TGCGCCAGCAGCAAAGATGGCTCGGAGCAGTTCTTC
15	-	TRBJ2-1	-	TRBV7-3	CASSLTVSSYNEQFF	TGTGCCAGCAGCCTGACAGTGAGCTCCTACAATGAGCAGTTCTTC
15	TRBD1	TRBJ1-4	once	TRBV18	CASSPRDRLSEKLFF	TGTGCCAGCTCACCCCGGGACAGGCTTTCTGAAAAACTGTTTTTT
13	-	TRBJ2-7	-	TRBV6-5	CASRTPSSYEQYF	TGTGCCAGCCGGACACCCAGCTCCTACGAGCAGTACTTC
14	TRBD1	TRBJ1-2	once	TRBV5-1	CASSSGQGDYGYTF	TGCGCCAGCAGTTCCGGACAGGGGGACTATGGCTACACCTTC
14	TRBD2	TRBJ2-5	-	TRBV30	CAFASGGYQETQYF	TGTGCCTTTGCTAGCGGGGGGTACCAAGAGACCCAGTACTTC
17	TRBD1	TRBJ1-1	-	TRBV7-2	CASSPRQGSERNTEAFF	TGTGCCAGCAGCCCCCGACAGGGTTCGGAGCGGAACACTGAAGCTTTCTTT
15	TRBD1	TRBJ2-2	-	TRBV5-4	CASSFTGVITGELFF	TGTGCCAGCAGCTTTACAGGGGTTATCACCGGGGAGCTGTTTTTT
12	-	TRBJ2-7	-	TRBV27	CASAISGYEQYF	TGTGCCAGCGCAATCAGTGGCTACGAGCAGTACTTC
13	TRBD1	TRBJ1-5	-	TRBV30	CAWSRQGDQPQHF	TGTGCCTGGAGCCGACAGGGGGACCAGCCCCAGCATTTT
16	TRBD1	TRBJ1-4	-	TRBV6-5	CASSYSGTGVYEKLFF	TGTGCCAGCAGTTACTCGGGGACAGGGGTTTATGAAAAACTGTTTTTT
18	TRBD2	TRBJ2-3	-	TRBV4-2	CASSQRLAGGSLTDTQYF	TGTGCCAGCAGCCAACGACTAGCGGGGGGCTCCTTAACAGATACGCAGTATTTT
15	-	TRBJ1-5	-	TRBV19	CASGKGDFGNQPQHF	TGTGCCAGCGGAAAGGGGGATTTTGGCAATCAGCCCCAGCATTTT
14	-	TRBJ2-7	-	TRBV5-6	CASSLDDRIYEQYF	TGTGCCAGCAGCTTGGACGACAGGATCTACGAGCAGTACTTC
13	-	TRBJ1-5	-	TRBV7-2	CASSEVGAQPQHF	TGTGCCAGCAGCGAGGTGGGGGCACAGCCCCAGCATTTT
14	-	TRBJ1-1	-	TRBV11-2	CASSFGPTGTEAFF	TGTGCCAGCAGCTTCGGCCCAACGGGGACTGAAGCTTTCTTT
15	TRBD1	TRBJ1-2	-	TRBV29-1	CSVAYGPGQGVGYTF	TGCAGCGTCGCCTACGGCCCGGGACAGGGGGTTGGCTACACCTTC
15	TRBD1	TRBJ2-2	-	TRBV2	CASRRDRENTGELFF	TGTGCCAGCAGGCGGGACAGGGAGAACACCGGGGAGCTGTTTTTT
13	-	TRBJ1-2	-	TRBV7-9	CASGEELYYGYTF	TGTGCCAGTGGGGAGGAACTTTACTATGGCTACACCTTC
17	TRBD1	TRBJ1-1	-	TRBV5-1	CASSRDNSLDRDTEAFF	TGCGCCAGCAGCCGAGACAACTCTTTGGACAGGGACACTGAAGCTTTCTTT
14	-	TRBJ2-5	-	TRBV21-1	CASSTQGYQETQYF	TGTGCCAGCAGCACGCAGGGTTACCAAGAGACCCAGTACTTC
14	TRBD2	TRBJ2-3	-	TRBV7-9	CASSSGLVGDTQYF	TGTGCCAGCAGCTCAGGACTAGTCGGGGATACGCAGTATTTT
16	-	TRBJ1-2	once	TRBV5-4	CASSASTLTGGYGYTF	TGTGCCAGCAGCGCCTCTACCCTGACAGGCGGCTATGGCTACACCTTC
15	-	TRBJ1-2	-	TRBV5-6	CASSFQGAAVGGYTF	TGTGCCAGCAGCTTCCAAGGGGCTGCCGTAGGGGGCTACACCTTC
14	-	TRBJ1-2	-	TRBV10-3	CAISEDQGTYGYTF	TGTGCCATCAGTGAGGACCAGGGAACCTATGGCTACACCTTC
16	-	TRBJ1-5	once	TRBV19	CASRRRGNYGNQPQHF	TGTGCCAGTAGGCGCCGGGGGAACTACGGCAATCAGCCCCAGCATTTT
14	-	TRBJ2-3	-	TRBV20-1	CSASDQGESDTQYF	TGCAGTGCTAGTGACCAGGGCGAATCAGATACGCAGTATTTT
14	-	TRBJ1-3	-	TRBV4-3	CASSPDTLGNTIYF	TGCGCCAGCAGCCCGGACACACTCGGAAACACCATATATTTT
14	TRBD1	TRBJ1-1	-	TRBV28	CASSVQGRGTEAFF	TGTGCCAGCAGTGTCCAAGGCAGGGGGACTGAAGCTTTCTTT
13	-	TRBJ1-1	once	TRBV12-3/TRBV12-4	CASSRAGPTEAFF	TGTGCCAGCTCTCGGGCGGGGCCCACTGAAGCTTTCTTT
16	-	TRBJ1-2	-	TRBV14	CASSKHLAGTMYGYTF	TGTGCCAGCAGCAAACATTTGGCAGGGACTATGTATGGCTACACCTTC
14	TRBD1	TRBJ2-3	-	TRBV6-5	CASGQGFSTDTQYF	TGTGCCAGCGGACAGGGGTTTAGCACAGATACGCAGTATTTT
19	TRBD1	TRBJ2-4	-	TRBV7-9	CASSRSPGGSFLAKNIQYF	TGTGCCAGCAGCCGCAGCCCAGGGGGCAGTTTTCTAGCCAAAAACATTCAGTACTTC
15	-	TRBJ1-1	-	TRBV2	CASSDLGAGDTEAFF	TGTGCCAGCAGTGACCTTGGAGCAGGGGACACTGAAGCTTTCTTT
15	-	TRBJ1-6	-	TRBV7-2	CASSLEQSYNSPLHF	TGTGCCAGCAGCTTAGAACAGTCCTATAATTCACCCCTCCACTTT
12	-	TRBJ1-2	-	TRBV27	CASSLKGSGNTF	TGTGCCAGCAGTTTGAAAGGATCGGGGAACACCTTC
14	TRBD2	TRBJ2-5	-	TRBV6-6	CASSWAGGQETQYF	TGTGCCAGCAGTTGGGCGGGGGGGCAAGAGACCCAGTACTTC
15	-	TRBJ1-4	-	TRBV19	CASSTASAANEKLFF	TGTGCCAGTAGTACGGCCAGCGCAGCTAATGAAAAACTGTTTTTT